This paragraph reports one T cell receptor (beta chain). From germline, CDR1 is SGHTA and CDR2 FQGNSA. The length of the CDR3 is 17 residues. The V end lost 3 bases, the J end lost 0 bases, and 16 bases lay between the germline ends. This record comes from a study of T cell repertoires in cytomegalovirus infection. Turning to the study itself: Through public TCR beta signatures, both CMV infection and matching HLA type were indicated.

TCRdb itself ran the reads through MiXCR, one entry per CDR3 protein. Here the sample spans about 190,000 distinct CDR3 sequences, 28% being singletons. This receptor was obtained from a human donor in good health (CMV status not recorded). Some clones in this sample may be carry-over from other donors' samples. Sequenced sample: PBMCs. The chain joins TRBV7-2 to TRBJ2-3; no clear D gene. The CDR3 sequence is CASSFFGGLTSTDTQYF. In DNA form, the CDR3 reads TGTGCCAGCAGCTTCTTTGGCGGTTTAACTAGCACAGATACGCAGTATTTT.